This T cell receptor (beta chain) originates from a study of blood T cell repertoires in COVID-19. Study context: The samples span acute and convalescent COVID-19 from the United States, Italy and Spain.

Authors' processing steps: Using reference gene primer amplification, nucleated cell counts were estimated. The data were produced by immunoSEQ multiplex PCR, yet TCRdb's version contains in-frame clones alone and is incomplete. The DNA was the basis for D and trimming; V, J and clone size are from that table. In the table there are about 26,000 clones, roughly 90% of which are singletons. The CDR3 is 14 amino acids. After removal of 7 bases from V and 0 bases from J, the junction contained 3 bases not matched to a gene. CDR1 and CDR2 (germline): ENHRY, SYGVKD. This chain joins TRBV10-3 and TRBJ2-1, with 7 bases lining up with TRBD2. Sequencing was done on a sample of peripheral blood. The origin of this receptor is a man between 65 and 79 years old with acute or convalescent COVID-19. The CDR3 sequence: CAITRGSSYNEQFF. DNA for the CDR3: TGTGCCATCACGCGGGGGAGCTCCTACAATGAGCAGTTCTTC.